The TCR beta chain described here comes from a study of monozygotic twins with inflammatory bowel disease. TCRdb reprocessed the 5' RACE reads and keeps a single row for each CDR3 protein, giving no DNA. The sample table includes more than 85,000 distinct CDR3 sequences. The CDR3 runs 13 residues. The TCR was taken from a human donor with ulcerative colitis or Crohn's disease, or a healthy co-twin of an affected twin (not recorded which). The chain uses TRBV12-3 or TRBV12-4 and TRBJ1-2; no DNA is available, so the TRBD1 call from TCRdb remains unchecked. The source material was blood. CDR3 region: CASSFWGQGGYTF.